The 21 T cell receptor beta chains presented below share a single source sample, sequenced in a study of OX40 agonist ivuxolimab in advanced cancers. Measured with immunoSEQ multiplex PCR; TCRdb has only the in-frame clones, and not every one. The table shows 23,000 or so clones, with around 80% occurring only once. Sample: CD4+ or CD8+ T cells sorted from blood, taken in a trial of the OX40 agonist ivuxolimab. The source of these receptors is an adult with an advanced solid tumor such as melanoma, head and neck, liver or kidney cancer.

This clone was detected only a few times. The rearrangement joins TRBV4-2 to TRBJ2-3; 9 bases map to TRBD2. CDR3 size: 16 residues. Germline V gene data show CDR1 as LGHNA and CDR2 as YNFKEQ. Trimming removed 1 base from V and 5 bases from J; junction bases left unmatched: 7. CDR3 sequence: CASSQAAAGGGDTQYF. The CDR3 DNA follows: TGTGCCAGCAGCCAAGCTGCAGCGGGAGGAGGAGATACGCAGTATTTT.

CDR3 coding DNA: TGTGCCAGCAGCCAAGAGGGACAGGGAAGGGGTTTCCTCTACGAGCAGTACTTC. Its translation is CASSQEGQGRGFLYEQYF. The V gene is TRBV4-2, the J gene TRBJ2-7; 9 nucleotides match TRBD1. Germline CDR1 LGHNA, CDR2 YNFKEQ. The CDR3 loop spans 18 amino acids. V was clipped by 0 bases and J by 3 bases; unmatched bases: 12.

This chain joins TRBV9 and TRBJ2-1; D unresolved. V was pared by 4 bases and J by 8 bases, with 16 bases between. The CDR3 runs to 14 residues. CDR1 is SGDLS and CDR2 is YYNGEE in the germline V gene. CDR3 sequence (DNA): TGTGCCAGCAGCCCCCTTCCAGGCGTAGATGAGCAGTTCTTC. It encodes CASSPLPGVDEQFF. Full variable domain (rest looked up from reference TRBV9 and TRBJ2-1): DSGVTQTPKHLITATGQRVTLRCSPRSGDLSVYWYQQSLDQGLQFLIQYYNGEERAKGNILERFSAQQFPDLHSELNLSSLELGDSALYFCASSPLPGVDEQFFGPGTRLTVL.

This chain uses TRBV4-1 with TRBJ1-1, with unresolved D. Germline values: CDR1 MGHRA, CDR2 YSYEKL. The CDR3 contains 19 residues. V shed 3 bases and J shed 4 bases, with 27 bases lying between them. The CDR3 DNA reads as TGCGCCAGCAGCCACCGAACGGGTGCATTTTCTGGTTCCCTCACTGAAGCTTTCTTT. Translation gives CASSHRTGAFSGSLTEAFF.

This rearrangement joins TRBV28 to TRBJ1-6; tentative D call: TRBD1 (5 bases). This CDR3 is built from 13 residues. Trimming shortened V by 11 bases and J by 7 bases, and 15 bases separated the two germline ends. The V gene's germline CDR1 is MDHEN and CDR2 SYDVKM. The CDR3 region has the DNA TGTGCCGCTCTCGGGGGTGGAAATTCACCCCTCCACTTT. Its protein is CAALGGGNSPLHF.

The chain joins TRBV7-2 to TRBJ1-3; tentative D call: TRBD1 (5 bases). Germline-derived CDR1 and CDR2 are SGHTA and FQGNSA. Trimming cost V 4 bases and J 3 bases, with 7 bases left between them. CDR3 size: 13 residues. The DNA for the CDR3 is TGTGCCAGCAGCTCGGGACGTGGAAACACCATATATTTT. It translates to CASSSGRGNTIYF.

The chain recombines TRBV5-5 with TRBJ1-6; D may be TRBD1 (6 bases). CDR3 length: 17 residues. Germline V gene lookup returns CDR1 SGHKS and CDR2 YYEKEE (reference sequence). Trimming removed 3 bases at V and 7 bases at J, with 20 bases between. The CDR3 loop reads CASSSIGAGEGNSPLHF. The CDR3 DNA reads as TGTGCCAGCAGCTCAATAGGCGCAGGGGAAGGAAATTCACCCCTCCACTTT.

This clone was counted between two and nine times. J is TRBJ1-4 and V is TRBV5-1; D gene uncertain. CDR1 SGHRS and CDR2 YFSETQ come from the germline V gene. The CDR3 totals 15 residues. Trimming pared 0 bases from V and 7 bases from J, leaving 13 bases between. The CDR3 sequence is CASSLGVDFGEKLFF. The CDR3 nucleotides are TGCGCCAGCAGCTTGGGTGTGGATTTTGGTGAAAAACTGTTTTTT.

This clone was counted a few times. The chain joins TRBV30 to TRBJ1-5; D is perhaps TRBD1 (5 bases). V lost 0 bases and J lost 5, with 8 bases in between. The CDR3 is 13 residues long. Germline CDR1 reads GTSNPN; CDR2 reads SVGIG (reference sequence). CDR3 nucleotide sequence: TGTGCCTGGAGTGTCGGGACCGATCAGCCCCAGCATTTT. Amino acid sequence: CAWSVGTDQPQHF.

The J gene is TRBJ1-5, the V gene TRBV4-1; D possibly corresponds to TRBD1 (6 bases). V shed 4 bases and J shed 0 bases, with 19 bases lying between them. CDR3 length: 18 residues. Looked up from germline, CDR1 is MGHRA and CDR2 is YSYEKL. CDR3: CASSREPGHRTSNQPQHF. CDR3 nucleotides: TGCGCCAGCAGCCGGGAACCGGGACACCGGACTAGCAATCAGCCCCAGCATTTT.

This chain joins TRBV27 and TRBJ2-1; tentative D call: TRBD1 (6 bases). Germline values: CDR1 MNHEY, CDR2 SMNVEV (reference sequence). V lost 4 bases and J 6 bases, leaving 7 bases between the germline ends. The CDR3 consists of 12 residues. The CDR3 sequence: CASSSRGNEQFF. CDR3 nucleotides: TGTGCCAGCAGTTCCAGGGGCAATGAGCAGTTCTTC.

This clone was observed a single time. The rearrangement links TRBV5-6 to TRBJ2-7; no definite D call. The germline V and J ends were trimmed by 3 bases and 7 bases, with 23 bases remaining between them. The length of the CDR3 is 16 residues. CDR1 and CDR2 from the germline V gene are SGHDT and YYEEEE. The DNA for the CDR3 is TGTGCCAGCAGCTCGGCGAAAAGGGTCGATTTGTGGGAGCAGTACTTC. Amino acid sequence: CASSSAKRVDLWEQYF.

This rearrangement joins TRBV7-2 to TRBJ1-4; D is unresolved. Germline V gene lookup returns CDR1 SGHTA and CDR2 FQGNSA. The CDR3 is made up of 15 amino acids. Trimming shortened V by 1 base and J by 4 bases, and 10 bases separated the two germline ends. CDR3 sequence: CASSLGSIVNEKLFF. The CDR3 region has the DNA TGTGCCAGCAGCTTAGGCTCTATCGTTAATGAAAAACTGTTTTTT.

CDR3 DNA sequence: TGTGCCAGCAGCTTTAGCGGGAGTCAGTCCTACGAGCAGTACTTC. Translation: CASSFSGSQSYEQYF. The chain couples TRBV5-4 to TRBJ2-7, with 9 nucleotides matching TRBD2. With V trimmed by 2 bases and J by 1 base, 4 bases remained unmatched. The length of the CDR3 is 15 residues. Germline values: CDR1 SGHNT, CDR2 YYREEE (reference sequence).

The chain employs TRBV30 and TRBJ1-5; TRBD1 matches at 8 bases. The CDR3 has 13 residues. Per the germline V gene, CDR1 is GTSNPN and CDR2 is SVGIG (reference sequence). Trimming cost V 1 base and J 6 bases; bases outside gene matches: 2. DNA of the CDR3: TGTGCCTGGAGTGAACAGGGGGGTCAGCCCCAGCATTTT. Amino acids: CAWSEQGGQPQHF.

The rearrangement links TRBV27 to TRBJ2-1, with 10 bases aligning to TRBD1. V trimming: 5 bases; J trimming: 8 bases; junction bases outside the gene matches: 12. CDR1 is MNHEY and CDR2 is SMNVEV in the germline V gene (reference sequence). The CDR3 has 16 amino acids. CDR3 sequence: CASSPSRDRGWDEQFF. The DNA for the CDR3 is TGTGCCAGCAGTCCGTCCCGGGACAGGGGATGGGATGAGCAGTTCTTC.

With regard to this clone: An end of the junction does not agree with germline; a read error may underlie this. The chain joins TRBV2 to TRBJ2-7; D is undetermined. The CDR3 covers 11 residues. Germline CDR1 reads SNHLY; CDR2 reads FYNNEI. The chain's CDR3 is CTSSELYEQYF. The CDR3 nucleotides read TGTACCAGCAGTGAACTTTACGAGCAGTACTTC.

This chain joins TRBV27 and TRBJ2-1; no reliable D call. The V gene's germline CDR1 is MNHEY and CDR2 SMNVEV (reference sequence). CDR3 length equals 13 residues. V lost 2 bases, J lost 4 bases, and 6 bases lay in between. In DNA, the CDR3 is TGTGCCAGCAGTTTAAAACAGTACAATGAGCAGTTCTTC. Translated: CASSLKQYNEQFF.

CDR3 sequence: CASSLYPDDPGRHGYTF. CDR3 DNA: TGTGCCAGCAGCCTGTACCCCGATGACCCCGGAAGGCATGGCTACACCTTC. The chain recombines TRBV7-9 with TRBJ1-2; unclear D gene. CDR3 length equals 17 residues. Germline values: CDR1 SEHNR, CDR2 FQNEAQ (reference sequence). Deletions cut 5 bases from V and 6 bases from J, with 25 bases between.

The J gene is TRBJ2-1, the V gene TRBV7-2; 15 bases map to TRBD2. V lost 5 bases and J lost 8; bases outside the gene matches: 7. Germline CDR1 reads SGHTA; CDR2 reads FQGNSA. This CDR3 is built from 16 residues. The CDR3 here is CASSRTSGRGVDEQFF. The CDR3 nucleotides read TGTGCCAGCAGCCGGACTAGCGGGAGGGGCGTGGATGAGCAGTTCTTC.

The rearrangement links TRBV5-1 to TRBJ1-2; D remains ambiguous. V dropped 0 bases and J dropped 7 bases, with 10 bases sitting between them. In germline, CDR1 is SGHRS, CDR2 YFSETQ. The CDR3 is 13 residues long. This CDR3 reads CASSLDRRGGYTF. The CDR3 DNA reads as TGCGCCAGCAGCTTGGACCGCCGTGGTGGCTACACCTTC. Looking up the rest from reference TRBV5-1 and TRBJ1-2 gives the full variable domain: KAGVTQTPRYLIKTRGQQVTLSCSPISGHRSVSWYQQTPGQGLQFLFEYFSETQRNKGNFPGRFSGRQFSNSRSEMNVSTLELGDSALYLCASSLDRRGGYTFGSGTRLTVV.